The 13 T cell receptor beta chains reported below all come from one sample, sequenced in a study of blood T cell repertoires in COVID-19. Only in-frame clones appear in the TCRdb table, and some are missing; sequencing was by immunoSEQ multiplex PCR. This sample has around 100,000 clones, with 70% to 90% found just once. Sequenced: peripheral blood. Receptor source: a human donor in a cohort sampled during active COVID-19.

V usage is TRBV7-2 and J usage is TRBJ2-7; possible D gene TRBD1, 5 bases. This CDR3 has 12 residues. Germline V gene lookup returns CDR1 SGHTA and CDR2 FQGNSA. V was shortened by 5 bases and J by 3 bases, with 8 bases between the two germline ends. The CDR3 is CASSQDNYEQYF. In DNA form, the CDR3 reads TGTGCCAGCAGCCAGGACAACTACGAGCAGTACTTC.

The V call is TRBV7-2, the J call TRBJ2-3; 11 nucleotides line up with TRBD2. V was clipped by 6 bases and J by 2 bases; unmatched bases: 7. Germline V gene sequence: CDR1 SGHTA, CDR2 FQGNSA. The CDR3 is made up of 16 amino acids. The CDR3 spells CASSLRLAGFTDTQYF. The CDR3, as DNA: TGTGCCAGCAGTCTGAGACTAGCGGGGTTCACAGATACGCAGTATTTT.

This clone was seen only a few times. The gene calls are TRBV5-1 and TRBJ1-1; D gene ambiguous. The CDR3 consists of 14 residues. Germline V gene data show CDR1 as SGHRS and CDR2 as YFSETQ. V lost 0 bases to trimming and J lost 0 bases, with 6 bases between them. The CDR3, as DNA: TGCGCCAGCAGCTTGGGCACGGTGAACACTGAAGCTTTCTTT. This translates into CASSLGTVNTEAFF.

The count of this clone is one. The CDR3 DNA follows: TGTGCCAGCAGTATACAGGGTACCGTATCACCCCTCCACTTT. It encodes CASSIQGTVSPLHF. This chain links TRBV28 with TRBJ1-6; the D gene is possibly TRBD1 (6 bases). Per the germline V gene, CDR1 is MDHEN and CDR2 is SYDVKM. V lost 5 bases to trimming and J lost 10 bases, with 15 bases between them. The CDR3 totals 14 residues.

The chain is built from TRBV5-5 and TRBJ1-2; the match to TRBD1 covers 10 bases. CDR1 and CDR2 (germline): SGHKS, YYEKEE (reference sequence). This CDR3 is built from 16 residues. With 6 bases clipped from V and 0 bases from J, the junction kept 8 bases outside the gene matches. CDR3 in amino acids: CASTIATGGSNYGYTF. The CDR3 nucleotides are TGTGCCAGCACCATCGCGACAGGGGGCTCTAACTATGGCTACACCTTC. The full variable domain, in which reference TRBV5-5 and TRBJ1-2 provide the parts outside the CDR3, is DAGVTQSPTHLIKTRGQQVTLRCSPISGHKSVSWYQQVLGQGPQFIFQYYEKEERGRGNFPDRFSARQFPNYSSELNVNALLLGDSALYLCASTIATGGSNYGYTFGSGTRLTVV.

The V gene is TRBV5-5, the J gene TRBJ2-3; 10 bases align to TRBD2. The V gene end was trimmed by 4 bases and the J gene end by 2 bases; junction bases not matched to a gene: 7. CDR1 SGHKS and CDR2 YYEKEE come from the germline V gene (reference sequence). The CDR3 sequence is 16 residues long. This CDR3 reads CASSGQRGGPTDTQYF. CDR3 DNA sequence: TGTGCCAGCAGCGGGCAGCGGGGGGGCCCCACAGATACGCAGTATTTT.

The gene calls are TRBV2 and TRBJ1-2; D possibly corresponds to TRBD1 (6 bases). Germline values: CDR1 SNHLY, CDR2 FYNNEI. This CDR3 spans 13 amino acids. V was clipped by 7 bases and J by 6 bases, with 15 bases between them. This chain's CDR3 is CASTLQGVDGYTF. In DNA form, the CDR3 reads TGTGCCAGCACCTTACAGGGTGTAGATGGCTACACCTTC.

The rearrangement links TRBV2 to TRBJ2-7, with TRBD1 identical over 7 bases. The V and J ends lost 7 bases and 0 bases, in that order; junction bases with no gene match: 6. This CDR3 has 14 amino acids. CDR1 and CDR2 (germline): SNHLY, FYNNEI. The CDR3 bases are TGTGCCAGCATATGGGGACAGAGCTCCTACGAGCAGTACTTC. Protein sequence: CASIWGQSSYEQYF.

The V gene is TRBV19, the J gene TRBJ1-1; 9 bases align to TRBD1. The CDR3 length is 22 residues. In germline, CDR1 is LNHDA, CDR2 SQIVND (reference sequence). The junction had 27 bases not matched to a gene; V was cut back by 3 bases and J by 4 bases. The CDR3 is CASSIGHGPAGQGKGLSTEAFF. The CDR3 nucleotides read TGTGCCAGTAGTATCGGACATGGGCCCGCCGGACAGGGGAAAGGATTGAGCACTGAAGCTTTCTTT.

The CDR3 here is CASSQNRGRETQYF. The DNA for the CDR3 is TGTGCCAGCAGCCAAAACAGGGGGCGAGAGACCCAGTACTTC. The J gene is TRBJ2-5, the V gene TRBV4-2; TRBD1 matches at 9 bases. V gave up 2 bases and J gave up 4 bases; unmatched junction bases: 2. CDR1 and CDR2 (germline): LGHNA, YNFKEQ. The CDR3 length is 14 residues.

This rearrangement joins TRBV29-1 to TRBJ1-1, with 10 bases matching TRBD1. V was pared by 6 bases and J by 7 bases, with 5 bases of the junction left unmatched. Germline V lookup: CDR1 SQVTM, CDR2 ANQGSEA. This CDR3 is built from 12 residues. CDR3 sequence (DNA): TGCAGCGTCGCCCGGGACAGGGGTGAAGCTTTCTTT. Its protein product is CSVARDRGEAFF.

This clone was observed once. The chain's CDR3 is CASSPVPDRLNTEAFF. CDR3 coding DNA: TGTGCCAGCAGCCCCGTCCCCGACAGGTTGAACACTGAAGCTTTCTTT. The chain employs TRBV7-9 and TRBJ1-1, with D possibly matching TRBD1 (6 bases). The CDR3 runs 16 residues. The germline V gene has CDR1 SEHNR and CDR2 FQNEAQ (reference sequence). Between the trimmed V and J ends, which lost 5 bases and 0 bases, there was a span of 16 bases. The whole variable domain, remainder taken from reference TRBV7-9 and TRBJ1-1, is DTGVSQNPRHKITKRGQNVTFRCDPISEHNRLYWYRQTLGQGPEFLTYFQNEAQLEKSRLLSDRFSAERPKGSFSTLEIQRTEQGDSAMYLCASSPVPDRLNTEAFFGQGTRLTVV.

Many counts were recorded for this clone. V gene TRBV6-1 combines with J gene TRBJ1-5; D gene uncertain. Trimming stripped 1 base from V and 6 bases from J, with 7 bases between. Germline V gene data show CDR1 as MNHNS and CDR2 as SASEGT. CDR3 length equals 13 residues. CDR3 coding DNA: TGTGCCAGCAGTGAAGTTCCGGTTCAGCCCCAGCATTTT. Translated, it gives CASSEVPVQPQHF.